This T cell receptor (beta chain) was obtained from a study of human T cells and chemical hapten exposure. About the research overall: Patch tests applied 0.01% DPC to the upper back and were scored after 6 days.

The table lists this clonotype with many counts. Its antigen is unknown. Time point defined: patch test 1, 2 weeks after DPC sensitization. The treatment is: therapeutic diphenylcyclopropenone sensitization with weekly scalp DPC. TCRdb re-analysed the RACE reads in MiXCR, keeping a single row per CDR3 protein. The data show about 380,000 distinct CDR3 sequences, with approximately 5% seen just once and around 2% held by the top ten. Study-level results: Patch test scores rose with PT1 expanded TCR counts, a positive correlation. TCRs at a frequency above 1 in 1000 stayed unchanged with DPC sensitization. There were significantly more large CDR3 similarity clusters among expanded TCRs than among controls.

The germline gives CDR1 SQVTM, CDR2 ANQGSEA. There are 13 residues in the CDR3. V was trimmed by 3 bases and J by 2 bases, leaving 9 bases between them. The material was whole blood, obtained in connection with sensitization to the hapten diphenylcyclopropenone (DPC). The clonotype comes from a woman in her forties or fifties with alopecia areata. Some clones in this sample may be carry-over from other donors' samples. The chain carries TRBV29-1 and TRBJ2-3; possible D gene TRBD1, 6 bases. CDR3 nucleotides: TGCAGCGTTGACGACAGGTCCACAGATACGCAGTATTTT. Translation gives CSVDDRSTDTQYF.